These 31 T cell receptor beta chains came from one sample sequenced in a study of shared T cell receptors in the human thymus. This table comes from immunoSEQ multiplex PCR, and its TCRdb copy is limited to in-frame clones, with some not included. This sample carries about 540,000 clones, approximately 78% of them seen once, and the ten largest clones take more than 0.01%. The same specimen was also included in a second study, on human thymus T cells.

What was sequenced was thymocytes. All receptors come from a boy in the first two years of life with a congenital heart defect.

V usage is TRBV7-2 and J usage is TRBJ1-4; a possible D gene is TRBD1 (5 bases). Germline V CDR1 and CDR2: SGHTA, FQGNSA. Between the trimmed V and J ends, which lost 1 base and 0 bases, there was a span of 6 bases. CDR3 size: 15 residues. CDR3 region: CASSLEGATNEKLFF. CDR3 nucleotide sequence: TGTGCCAGCAGCTTAGAAGGGGCAACTAATGAAAAACTGTTTTTT.

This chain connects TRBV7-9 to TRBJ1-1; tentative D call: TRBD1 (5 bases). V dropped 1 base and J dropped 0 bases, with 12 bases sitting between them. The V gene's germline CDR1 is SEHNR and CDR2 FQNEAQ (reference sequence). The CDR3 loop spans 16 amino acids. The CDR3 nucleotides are TGTGCCAGCAGCTTAGGCCGGGAGGGGCTGAACACTGAAGCTTTCTTT. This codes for CASSLGREGLNTEAFF.

This chain's CDR3 is CSAGGHLGDIQYF. Written as DNA, the CDR3 is TGCAGCGCGGGGGGACACCTCGGGGACATTCAGTACTTC. This rearrangement joins TRBV29-1 to TRBJ2-4, with a possible D match to TRBD2 (7 bases). The CDR3 is 13 amino acids. Germline-derived CDR1 and CDR2 are SQVTM and ANQGSEA. With 7 bases removed from V and 8 bases from J, the gap between germline ends came to 18 bases.

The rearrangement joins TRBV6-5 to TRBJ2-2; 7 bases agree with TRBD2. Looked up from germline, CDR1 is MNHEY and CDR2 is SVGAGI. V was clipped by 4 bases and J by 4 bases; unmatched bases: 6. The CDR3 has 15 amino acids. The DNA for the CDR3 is TGTGCCAGCAGTTCCAGCCTAGCGGTCACCGGGGAGCTGTTTTTT. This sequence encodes CASSSSLAVTGELFF.

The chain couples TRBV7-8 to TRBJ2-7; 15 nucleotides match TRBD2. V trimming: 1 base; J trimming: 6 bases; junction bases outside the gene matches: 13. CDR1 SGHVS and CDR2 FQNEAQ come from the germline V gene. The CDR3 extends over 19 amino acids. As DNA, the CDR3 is TGTGCCAGCAGCTTAGTCGCTGGACTAGCGGGAGGGCCTTCCCTCGAGCAGTACTTC. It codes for CASSLVAGLAGGPSLEQYF. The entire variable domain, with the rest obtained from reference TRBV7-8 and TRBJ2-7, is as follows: GAGVSQSPRYKVAKRGQDVALRCDPISGHVSLFWYQQALGQGPEFLTYFQNEAQLDKSGLPSDRFFAERPEGSVSTLKIQRTQQEDSAVYLCASSLVAGLAGGPSLEQYFGPGTRLTVT.

The CDR3 sequence is CASSNIAAQQETQYF. CDR3 DNA: TGTGCCAGCAGTAACATAGCGGCCCAGCAAGAGACCCAGTACTTC. V usage is TRBV6-1 and J usage is TRBJ2-5, with a weak D call TRBD2 (6 bases). CDR3 length: 15 amino acids. The germline V gene encodes CDR1 MNHNS and CDR2 SASEGT. Trimming took off 5 bases at V and 2 bases at J, with 15 bases between the two ends.

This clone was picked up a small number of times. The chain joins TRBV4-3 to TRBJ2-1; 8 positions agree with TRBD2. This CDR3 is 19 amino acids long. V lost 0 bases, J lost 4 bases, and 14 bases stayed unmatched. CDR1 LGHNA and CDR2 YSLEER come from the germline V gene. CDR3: CASSQDRREAPLIYNEQFF. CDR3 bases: TGCGCCAGCAGCCAAGATCGGCGGGAGGCTCCCCTAATATACAATGAGCAGTTCTTC.

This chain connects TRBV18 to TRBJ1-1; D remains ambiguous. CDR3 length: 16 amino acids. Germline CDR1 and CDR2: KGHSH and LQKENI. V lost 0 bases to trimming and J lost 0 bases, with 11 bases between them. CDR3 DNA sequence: TGTGCCAGCTCACCACCTCGCAGCAGGATGAACACTGAAGCTTTCTTT. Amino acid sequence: CASSPPRSRMNTEAFF.

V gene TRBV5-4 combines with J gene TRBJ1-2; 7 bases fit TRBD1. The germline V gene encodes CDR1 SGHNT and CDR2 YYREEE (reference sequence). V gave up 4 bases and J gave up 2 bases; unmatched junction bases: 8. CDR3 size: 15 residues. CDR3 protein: CASSVTGASNYGYTF. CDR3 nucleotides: TGTGCCAGCAGCGTCACAGGGGCTAGCAACTATGGCTACACCTTC.

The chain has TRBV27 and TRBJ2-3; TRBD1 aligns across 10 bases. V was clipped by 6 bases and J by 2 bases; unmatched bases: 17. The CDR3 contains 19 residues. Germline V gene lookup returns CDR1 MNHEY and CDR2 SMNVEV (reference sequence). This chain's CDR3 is CASSPGQGRPDDFTDTQYF. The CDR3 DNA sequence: TGTGCCAGCAGCCCGGGACAGGGGCGGCCCGATGACTTCACAGATACGCAGTATTTT.

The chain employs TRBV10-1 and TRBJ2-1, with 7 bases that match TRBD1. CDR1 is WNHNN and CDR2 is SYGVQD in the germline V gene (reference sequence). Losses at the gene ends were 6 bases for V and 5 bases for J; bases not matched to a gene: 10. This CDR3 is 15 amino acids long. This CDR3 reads CASSQTGRANNEQFF. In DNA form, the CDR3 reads TGCGCCAGCAGCCAGACAGGGCGGGCAAACAATGAGCAGTTCTTC.

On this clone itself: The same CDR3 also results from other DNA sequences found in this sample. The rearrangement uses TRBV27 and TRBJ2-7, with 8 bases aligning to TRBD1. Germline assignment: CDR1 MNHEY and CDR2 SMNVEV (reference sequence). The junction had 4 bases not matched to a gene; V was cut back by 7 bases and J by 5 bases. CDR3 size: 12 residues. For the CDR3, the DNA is TGTGCCAGCACCAACAGGGGGGACGAGCAGTACTTC. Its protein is CASTNRGDEQYF.

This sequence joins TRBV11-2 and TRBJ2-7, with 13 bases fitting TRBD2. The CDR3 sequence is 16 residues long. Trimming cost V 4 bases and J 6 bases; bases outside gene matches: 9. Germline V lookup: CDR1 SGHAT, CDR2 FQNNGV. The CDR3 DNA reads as TGTGCCAGCAGCTCCCAGACTAGCGGGAGGTTCCGCGAGCAGTACTTC. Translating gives CASSSQTSGRFREQYF.

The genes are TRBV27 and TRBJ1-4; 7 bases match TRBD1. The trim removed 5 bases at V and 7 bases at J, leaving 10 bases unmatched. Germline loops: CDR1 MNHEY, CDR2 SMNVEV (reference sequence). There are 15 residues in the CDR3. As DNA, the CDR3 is TGTGCCAGCAGTACGTACAGGGGCCGATTTGAAAAACTGTTTTTT. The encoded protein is CASSTYRGRFEKLFF. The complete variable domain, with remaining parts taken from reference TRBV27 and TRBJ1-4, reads EAQVTQNPRYLITVTGKKLTVTCSQNMNHEYMSWYRQDPGLGLRQIYYSMNVEVTDKGDVPEGYKVSRKEKRNFPLILESPSPNQTSLYFCASSTYRGRFEKLFFGSGTQLSVL.

DNA of the CDR3: TGTGCCAGCAGCCATGGACAGGCTGGCTCCGGAAACACCATATATTTT. Translation: CASSHGQAGSGNTIYF. This chain uses TRBV11-3 with TRBJ1-3; 7 positions match TRBD1. After removal of 5 bases from V and 4 bases from J, the junction contained 11 bases not matched to a gene. CDR3 length: 16 residues. The V gene's germline CDR1 is SGHNT and CDR2 YENEEA.

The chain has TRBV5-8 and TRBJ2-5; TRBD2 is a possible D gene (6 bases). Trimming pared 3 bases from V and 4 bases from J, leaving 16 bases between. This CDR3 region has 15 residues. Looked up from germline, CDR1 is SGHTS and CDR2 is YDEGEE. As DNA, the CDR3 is TGTGCCAGCAGCTCGCCTTGGGGGGAGAGAGAGACCCAGTACTTC. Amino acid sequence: CASSSPWGERETQYF.

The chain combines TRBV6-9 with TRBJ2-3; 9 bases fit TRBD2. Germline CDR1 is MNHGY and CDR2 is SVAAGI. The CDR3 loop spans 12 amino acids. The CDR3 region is CPSGENGDTQYF. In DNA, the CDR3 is TGTCCTAGCGGGGAGAATGGCGATACGCAGTATTTT.

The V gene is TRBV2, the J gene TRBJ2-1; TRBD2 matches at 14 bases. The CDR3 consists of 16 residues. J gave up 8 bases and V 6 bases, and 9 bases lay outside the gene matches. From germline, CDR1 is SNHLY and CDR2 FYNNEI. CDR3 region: CASRAGLAGEGDEQFF. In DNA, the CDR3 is TGTGCCAGCAGAGCGGGACTAGCGGGAGAAGGAGATGAGCAGTTCTTC. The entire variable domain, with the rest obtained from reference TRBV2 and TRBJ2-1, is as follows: EPEVTQTPSHQVTQMGQEVILRCVPISNHLYFYWYRQILGQKVEFLVSFYNNEISEKSEIFDDQFSVERPDGSNFTLKIRSTKLEDSAMYFCASRAGLAGEGDEQFFGPGTRLTVL.

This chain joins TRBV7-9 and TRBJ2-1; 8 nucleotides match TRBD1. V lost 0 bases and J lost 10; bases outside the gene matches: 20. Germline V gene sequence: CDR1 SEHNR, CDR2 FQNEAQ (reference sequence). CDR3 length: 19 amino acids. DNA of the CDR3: TGTGCCAGCAGCTTAGCGACCCGCACCCCGGACAGGGTATCGGGCGAGCAGTTCTTC. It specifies CASSLATRTPDRVSGEQFF.

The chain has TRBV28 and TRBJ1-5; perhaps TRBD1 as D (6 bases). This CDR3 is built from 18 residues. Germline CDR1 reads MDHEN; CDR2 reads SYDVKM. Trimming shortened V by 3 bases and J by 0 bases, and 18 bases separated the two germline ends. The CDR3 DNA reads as TGTGCCAGCAGTTTCTTGGGGGCCGACGGCTATAGCAATCAGCCCCAGCATTTT. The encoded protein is CASSFLGADGYSNQPQHF.

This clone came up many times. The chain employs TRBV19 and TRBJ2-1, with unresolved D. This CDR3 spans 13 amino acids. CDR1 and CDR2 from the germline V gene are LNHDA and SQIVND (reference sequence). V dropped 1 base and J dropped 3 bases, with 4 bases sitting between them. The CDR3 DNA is TGTGCCAGTAGTATAGCGGGCTACAATGAGCAGTTCTTC. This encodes CASSIAGYNEQFF.

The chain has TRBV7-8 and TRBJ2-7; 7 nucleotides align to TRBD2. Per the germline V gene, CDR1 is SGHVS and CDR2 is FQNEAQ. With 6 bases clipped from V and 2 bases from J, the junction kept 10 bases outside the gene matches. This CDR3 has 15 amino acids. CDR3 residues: CASSTKAGRTYEQYF. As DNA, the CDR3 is TGTGCCAGCAGTACAAAAGCGGGACGTACCTACGAGCAGTACTTC.

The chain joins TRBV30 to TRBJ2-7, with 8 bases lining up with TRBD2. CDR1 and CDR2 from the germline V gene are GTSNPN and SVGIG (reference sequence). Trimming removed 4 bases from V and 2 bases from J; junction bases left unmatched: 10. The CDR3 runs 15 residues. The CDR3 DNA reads TGTGCCTGGAATAGTCGTGGGACTAGGCCCTACGAGCAGTACTTC. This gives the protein CAWNSRGTRPYEQYF. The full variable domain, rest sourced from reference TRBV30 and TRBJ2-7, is SQTIHQWPATLVQPVGSPLSLECTVEGTSNPNLYWYRQAAGRGLQLLFYSVGIGQISSEVPQNLSASRPQDRQFILSSKKLLLSDSGFYLCAWNSRGTRPYEQYFGPGTRLTVT.

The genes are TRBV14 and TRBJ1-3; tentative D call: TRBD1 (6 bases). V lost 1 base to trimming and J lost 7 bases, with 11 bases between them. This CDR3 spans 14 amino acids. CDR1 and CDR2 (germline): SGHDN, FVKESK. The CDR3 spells CASSQVSQGNTIYF. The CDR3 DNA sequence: TGTGCCAGCAGCCAAGTCTCCCAGGGGAACACCATATATTTT.

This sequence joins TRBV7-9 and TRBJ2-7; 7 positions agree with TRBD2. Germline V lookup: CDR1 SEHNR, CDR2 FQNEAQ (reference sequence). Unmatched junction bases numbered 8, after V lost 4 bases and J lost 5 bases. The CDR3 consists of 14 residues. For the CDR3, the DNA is TGTGCCAGCAGCTCATGGACTAGTGCTCACGAGCAGTACTTC. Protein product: CASSSWTSAHEQYF.

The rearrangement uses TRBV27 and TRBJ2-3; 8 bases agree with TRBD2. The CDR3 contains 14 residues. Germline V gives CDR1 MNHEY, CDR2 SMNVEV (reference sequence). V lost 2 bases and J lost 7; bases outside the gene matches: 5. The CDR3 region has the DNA TGTGCCAGCAGTTTAAGCGGGAGCGGGAATACGCAGTATTTT. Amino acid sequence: CASSLSGSGNTQYF.

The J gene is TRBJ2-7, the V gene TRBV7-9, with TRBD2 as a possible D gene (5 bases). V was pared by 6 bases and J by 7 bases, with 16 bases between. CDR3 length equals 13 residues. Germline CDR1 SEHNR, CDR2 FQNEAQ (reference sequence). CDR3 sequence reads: CASRVAPTGEQYF. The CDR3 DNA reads TGTGCCAGCAGGGTAGCGCCTACGGGGGAGCAGTACTTC.

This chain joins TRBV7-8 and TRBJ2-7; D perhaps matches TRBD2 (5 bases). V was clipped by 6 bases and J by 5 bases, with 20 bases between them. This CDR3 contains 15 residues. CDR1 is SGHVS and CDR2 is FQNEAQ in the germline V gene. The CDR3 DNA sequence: TGTGCCAGCAGTCTTGAAATTAAAAGACTACACGAGCAGTACTTC. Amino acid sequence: CASSLEIKRLHEQYF. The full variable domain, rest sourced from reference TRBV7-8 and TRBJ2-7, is GAGVSQSPRYKVAKRGQDVALRCDPISGHVSLFWYQQALGQGPEFLTYFQNEAQLDKSGLPSDRFFAERPEGSVSTLKIQRTQQEDSAVYLCASSLEIKRLHEQYFGPGTRLTVT.

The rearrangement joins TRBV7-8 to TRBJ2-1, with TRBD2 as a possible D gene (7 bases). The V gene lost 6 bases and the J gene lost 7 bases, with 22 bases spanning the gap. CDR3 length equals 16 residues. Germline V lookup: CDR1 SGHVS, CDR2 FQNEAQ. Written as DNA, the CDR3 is TGTGCCAGCAGTACAGAAGGGGGAGGGGCCGGGAATGAGCAGTTCTTC. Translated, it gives CASSTEGGGAGNEQFF.

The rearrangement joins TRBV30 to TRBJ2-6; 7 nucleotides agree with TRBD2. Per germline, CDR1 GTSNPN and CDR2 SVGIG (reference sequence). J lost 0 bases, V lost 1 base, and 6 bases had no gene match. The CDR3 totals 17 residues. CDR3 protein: CAWSDSSGTSGANVLTF. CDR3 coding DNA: TGTGCCTGGAGTGATTCTAGCGGAACCTCTGGGGCCAACGTCCTGACTTTC. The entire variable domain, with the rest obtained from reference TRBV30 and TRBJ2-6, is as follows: SQTIHQWPATLVQPVGSPLSLECTVEGTSNPNLYWYRQAAGRGLQLLFYSVGIGQISSEVPQNLSASRPQDRQFILSSKKLLLSDSGFYLCAWSDSSGTSGANVLTFGAGSRLTVL.

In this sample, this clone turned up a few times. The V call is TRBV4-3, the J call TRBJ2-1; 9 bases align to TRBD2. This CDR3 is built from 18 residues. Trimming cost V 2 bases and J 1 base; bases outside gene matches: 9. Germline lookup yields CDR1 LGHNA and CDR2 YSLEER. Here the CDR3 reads CASSQFGSGRGSYNEQFF. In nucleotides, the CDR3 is TGCGCCAGCAGCCAATTTGGTAGCGGGAGAGGATCCTACAATGAGCAGTTCTTC.